The 16 T cell receptor beta chains reported below all come from one sample, sequenced in a study of T cell responses to AZD1222 COVID-19 vaccine. TCRdb's table, derived via immunoSEQ multiplex PCR, lists solely in-frame clones and lacks some. The table lists about 120,000 clones, 90% of them singletons, with more than 6% in the top ten. The sequences come from peripheral blood, collected on day 0 of AZD1222 vaccination. The receptors here all came from an adult in good health.

The rearrangement uses TRBV30 and TRBJ1-6; possibly TRBD1 for D (6 bases). The CDR3 totals 14 residues. Trimming shortened V by 1 base and J by 5 bases, and 9 bases separated the two germline ends. Germline assignment: CDR1 GTSNPN and CDR2 SVGIG (reference sequence). CDR3: CAWSDDRHNSPLHF. CDR3 sequence (DNA): TGTGCCTGGAGTGACGACAGGCATAATTCACCCCTCCACTTT.

The chain recombines TRBV7-2 with TRBJ2-3, with 9 bases lining up with TRBD2. V lost 5 bases, J lost 3 bases, and 12 bases stayed unmatched. Germline V gives CDR1 SGHTA, CDR2 FQGNSA. The CDR3 length is 17 residues. The CDR3 nucleotides read TGTGCCAGCAGCCCCCGGCCGAGCGGGAGGCGGACAGATACGCAGTATTTT. Translated, it gives CASSPRPSGRRTDTQYF. Full variable domain (remainder filled in from reference TRBV7-2 and TRBJ2-3): GAGVSQSPSNKVTEKGKDVELRCDPISGHTALYWYRQSLGQGLEFLIYFQGNSAPDKSGLPSDRFSAERTGGSVSTLTIQRTQQEDSAVYLCASSPRPSGRRTDTQYFGPGTRLTVL.

The rearrangement links TRBV4-2 to TRBJ1-2, with D possibly TRBD1 on 5 matching bases. Germline CDR1 is LGHNA and CDR2 is YNFKEQ. V was cut by 0 bases and J by 0 bases, with 11 bases left in between. CDR3 length: 16 residues. CDR3 sequence reads: CASSQDGRGANYGYTF. CDR3 nucleotides: TGTGCCAGCAGCCAAGATGGTAGGGGAGCTAACTATGGCTACACCTTC.

The J gene is TRBJ1-1, the V gene TRBV9, with D unclear. The V end was cut by 0 bases, the J end by 0 bases, with 9 bases between. From germline, CDR1 is SGDLS and CDR2 YYNGEE. There are 15 residues in the CDR3. The CDR3 region is CASSVGLGLNTEAFF. The DNA for the CDR3 is TGTGCCAGCAGCGTAGGTTTAGGGCTGAACACTGAAGCTTTCTTT.

The chain uses TRBV7-2 and TRBJ1-1, with D unresolved. Germline V lookup: CDR1 SGHTA, CDR2 FQGNSA. The CDR3 is made up of 14 amino acids. Trimming removed 3 bases at V and 1 base at J, with 9 bases between. Here the CDR3 DNA reads TGTGCCAGCAGCTTGAGGCTCTCGAACACTGAAGCTTTCTTT. This translates into CASSLRLSNTEAFF.

The chain couples TRBV19 to TRBJ1-5, with TRBD1 matching over 8 bases. This CDR3 has 17 residues. In germline, CDR1 is LNHDA, CDR2 SQIVND (reference sequence). V gave up 9 bases and J gave up 0 bases; unmatched junction bases: 13. CDR3 bases: TGTGCCAGCCACGCCGGGACAGGAGATGATAGCAATCAGCCCCAGCATTTT. Its translation is CASHAGTGDDSNQPQHF.

The chain uses TRBV6-4 and TRBJ1-5, with D tentatively TRBD1 (5 bases). Germline V gene data show CDR1 as MRHNA and CDR2 as SNTAGT. The CDR3 length is 14 residues. V lost 6 bases and J 7 bases, leaving 16 bases between the germline ends. CDR3 bases: TGTGCCAGCAGCAACCGCAGGGCAAGGCAGCCCCAGCATTTT. It specifies CASSNRRARQPQHF.

This chain links TRBV27 with TRBJ2-5; 16 nucleotides line up with TRBD2. Germline CDR1 and CDR2: MNHEY and SMNVEV (reference sequence). V lost 5 bases to trimming and J lost 5 bases; unmatched junction nucleotides: 17. The CDR3 contains 20 residues. CDR3 nucleotides: TGTGCCAGCAGTGATCTCAAAGGGACTAGCGGGAGGGCCAGGTCGGAGACCCAGTACTTC. It codes for CASSDLKGTSGRARSETQYF.

The chain couples TRBV10-2 to TRBJ2-6, with D possibly matching TRBD1 (5 bases). The germline V gene encodes CDR1 WSHSY and CDR2 SAAADI. Trimming took 0 bases from V and 0 from J, leaving 12 bases between them. The CDR3 consists of 18 residues. CDR3 nucleotides: TGCGCCAGCAGTGAGTCAAGAGGCAGGGCCTCTGGGGCCAACGTCCTGACTTTC. This gives the protein CASSESRGRASGANVLTF.

CDR3 in DNA: TGTGCCAGCAGTTTAGGGTGGGTCGGTGGCAATCAGCCCCAGCATTTT. Translating it yields CASSLGWVGGNQPQHF. The V call is TRBV28, the J call TRBJ1-5; D gene unclear. Germline loops: CDR1 MDHEN, CDR2 SYDVKM. The CDR3 contains 16 residues. V lost 2 bases and J lost 2, with 13 bases in between.

The gene calls are TRBV5-6 and TRBJ2-3; 7 positions agree with TRBD2. The ends lost 7 bases at V and 4 bases at J; junction bases unmatched: 18. The CDR3 covers 17 residues. Germline CDR1 is SGHDT and CDR2 is YYEEEE. CDR3 in DNA: TGTGCCAGCTCTTTGGGGTTGGGGGGGATATTCCCAGATACGCAGTATTTT. Residues: CASSLGLGGIFPDTQYF.

This clone was seen once. The rearrangement joins TRBV7-2 to TRBJ1-5; no clear D gene. The CDR3 runs to 16 residues. V shed 4 bases and J shed 4 bases, with 17 bases lying between them. In germline, CDR1 is SGHTA, CDR2 FQGNSA. DNA for the CDR3: TGTGCCAGCAGCTCCGGAGGAGCGGATAGGAATCAGCCCCAGCATTTT. Its translation is CASSSGGADRNQPQHF.

The V call is TRBV27, the J call TRBJ1-2; D might be TRBD1 (5 bases). The CDR3 is 13 amino acids. Per germline, CDR1 MNHEY and CDR2 SMNVEV (reference sequence). V was pared by 0 bases and J by 7 bases, with 9 bases between. For the CDR3, the DNA is TGTGCCAGCAGTTTATCGGGGCGGGGTGGCTACACCTTC. This translates into CASSLSGRGGYTF.

This clone was picked up one time. The gene calls are TRBV5-1 and TRBJ2-2, with D uncertain. Per the germline V gene, CDR1 is SGHRS and CDR2 is YFSETQ. This CDR3 comprises 13 residues. V lost 5 bases and J lost 0, with 5 bases in between. In DNA form, the CDR3 reads TGCGCCAGCAGGCCTTCGAACACCGGGGAGCTGTTTTTT. Translating gives CASRPSNTGELFF.

Only one count was recorded for this clone. The rearrangement joins TRBV6-5 to TRBJ2-7; D may be TRBD1 or TRBD2 (5 bases each). Trimming shortened V by 1 base and J by 5 bases, and 12 bases separated the two germline ends. Per the germline V gene, CDR1 is MNHEY and CDR2 is SVGAGI. The CDR3 is 14 amino acids. The CDR3 DNA is TGTGCCAGCAGTTACTATGGGGGTTTAAACGAGCAGTACTTC. The encoded protein is CASSYYGGLNEQYF.

The genes are TRBV28 and TRBJ1-5; D gene unclear. This CDR3 has 13 amino acids. Trimming removed 2 bases at V and 5 bases at J, with 7 bases between. CDR1 and CDR2 from the germline V gene are MDHEN and SYDVKM. CDR3 sequence reads: CASSLHGDQPQHF. The CDR3 DNA reads as TGTGCCAGCAGTTTACACGGGGATCAGCCCCAGCATTTT.